Following are 23 T cell receptor beta chains from one sample sequenced in a study of blood T cell repertoires in COVID-19. Using immunoSEQ multiplex PCR, the repertoire was profiled, and TCRdb retains in-frame clones only, with some absent. The sample has about 290,000 clones, around 86% seen once. The sequencing input was PBMCs or T cells enriched from blood (not recorded which). The origin of the receptors is a woman in her forties who had recovered from COVID-19.

J is TRBJ1-6 and V is TRBV4-1; TRBD1 aligns across 8 bases. The junction had 11 bases not matched to a gene; V was cut back by 0 bases and J by 10 bases. The CDR3 runs to 17 residues. CDR1 is MGHRA, CDR2 YSYEKL, per germline. CDR3: CASSQDPGGGLKSPLHF. The CDR3 coding sequence is TGCGCCAGCAGCCAAGATCCAGGGGGCGGCTTAAAATCACCCCTCCACTTT.

Details on this clone: Different DNA sequences within this sample yield the same CDR3. The CDR3 protein is CASSPDSYEQYF. CDR3 nucleotide sequence: TGTGCCAGCTCACCGGACAGCTACGAGCAGTACTTC. The J gene is TRBJ2-7, the V gene TRBV18; the D gene is possibly TRBD1 (6 bases). CDR3 length: 12 amino acids. Germline V gene sequence: CDR1 KGHSH, CDR2 LQKENI. V lost 3 bases to trimming and J lost 3 bases, with 6 bases between them.

The rearrangement joins TRBV7-9 to TRBJ1-1, with 7 bases identical to TRBD1. Looked up from germline, CDR1 is SEHNR and CDR2 is FQNEAQ (reference sequence). The CDR3 consists of 18 residues. Unmatched junction bases numbered 12, after V lost 1 base and J lost 1 base. CDR3 region: CASSLVLAGGVKNTEAFF. In DNA, the CDR3 is TGTGCCAGCAGCTTAGTATTGGCAGGGGGAGTTAAGAACACTGAAGCTTTCTTT.

The chain links TRBV25-1 to TRBJ2-3, with a possible D match to TRBD2 (6 bases). This CDR3 is 11 amino acids long. The ends were cut back, 6 bases at V and 6 bases at J, with 7 bases in the middle. The germline gives CDR1 MGHDK, CDR2 SYGVNS. The CDR3 DNA is TGTGCCAGCAGCGGAGGGGATACGCAGTATTTT. Encoded protein: CASSGGDTQYF.

V and J are TRBV18 and TRBJ1-4, with 9 bases matching TRBD1. V was pared by 6 bases and J by 7 bases, with 15 bases of the junction left unmatched. Per germline, CDR1 KGHSH and CDR2 LQKENI. This CDR3 has 17 amino acids. The CDR3 region has the DNA TGTGCCAGCTCGCGCAAGGGTGGACAGGGGAAAAGTGAAAAACTGTTTTTT. Amino acids: CASSRKGGQGKSEKLFF.

The chain uses TRBV5-4 and TRBJ2-7; the match to TRBD2 covers 7 bases. Germline trimming cut 3 bases from V and 0 bases from J; bases unmatched to any gene: 3. The CDR3 is 14 amino acids. Germline V gives CDR1 SGHNT, CDR2 YYREEE (reference sequence). CDR3 residues: CASSSTSDSYEQYF. For the CDR3, the DNA is TGTGCCAGCAGCTCAACTAGCGACTCCTACGAGCAGTACTTC.

V is TRBV6-5 and J is TRBJ1-6; possibly TRBD1 for D (6 bases). V lost 6 bases, J lost 9 bases, and 18 bases lay in between. CDR1 MNHEY and CDR2 SVGAGI come from the germline V gene. CDR3 length: 15 residues. The CDR3 DNA reads as TGTGCCAGCAGAGCCCAACAGGGTAGGAGTTCACCCCTCCACTTT. Translating it yields CASRAQQGRSSPLHF.

V gene TRBV4-2 combines with J gene TRBJ1-1, with TRBD1 matching over 8 bases. V lost 3 bases and J lost 6; bases outside the gene matches: 9. Germline CDR1 LGHNA, CDR2 YNFKEQ. This CDR3 has 15 residues. Here the CDR3 DNA reads TGTGCCAGCAGCCAGGCAGGGGGCGCATCGGCTGAAGCTTTCTTT. Its translation is CASSQAGGASAEAFF.

This chain links TRBV5-4 with TRBJ2-1; tentative D call: TRBD2 (5 bases). The CDR3 has 17 amino acids. From germline, CDR1 is SGHNT and CDR2 YYREEE (reference sequence). V was shortened by 1 base and J by 7 bases, with 21 bases between the two germline ends. Here the CDR3 reads CASSLIPSGKTSNEQFF. For the CDR3, the DNA is TGTGCCAGCAGCTTGATCCCCTCCGGGAAAACAAGTAATGAGCAGTTCTTC.

This sequence joins TRBV5-1 and TRBJ1-1; TRBD1 might be the D (6 bases). The CDR3 covers 14 residues. Trimming shortened V by 0 bases and J by 5 bases, and 11 bases separated the two germline ends. Germline V gives CDR1 SGHRS, CDR2 YFSETQ. DNA for the CDR3: TGCGCCAGCAGCTTGGAAGGGGGTAGAACTGAAGCTTTCTTT. Its protein is CASSLEGGRTEAFF. The variable domain in full, with the rest retrieved from reference TRBV5-1 and TRBJ1-1, is KAGVTQTPRYLIKTRGQQVTLSCSPISGHRSVSWYQQTPGQGLQFLFEYFSETQRNKGNFPGRFSGRQFSNSRSEMNVSTLELGDSALYLCASSLEGGRTEAFFGQGTRLTVV.

The chain has TRBV6-5 and TRBJ2-3, with D possibly TRBD1 on 6 matching bases. The germline V gene has CDR1 MNHEY and CDR2 SVGAGI. The V gene lost 6 bases and the J gene lost 2 bases, with 12 bases spanning the gap. The CDR3 runs 14 residues. The CDR3 loop reads CASSDRLHTDTQYF. CDR3 in DNA: TGTGCCAGCAGCGACAGGTTACACACAGATACGCAGTATTTT.

The CDR3 here is CAISDRGSGANVLTF. The CDR3 DNA reads TGTGCCATCAGTGATCGGGGGTCTGGGGCCAACGTCCTGACTTTC. J is TRBJ2-6 and V is TRBV10-3; D is perhaps TRBD2 (6 bases). This CDR3 is 15 amino acids long. V was clipped by 3 bases and J by 1 base, with 7 bases between them. Germline CDR1 is ENHRY and CDR2 is SYGVKD.

CDR3 DNA sequence: TGTGCCAGCAGCTCCAGGGGGACTAGACCAGATACGCAGTATTTT. Protein: CASSSRGTRPDTQYF. The chain has TRBV9 and TRBJ2-3; a weak D match, TRBD2 (8 bases). This CDR3 is built from 15 residues. V lost 4 bases and J lost 4, with 16 bases in between. Looked up from germline, CDR1 is SGDLS and CDR2 is YYNGEE.

This clone was recorded only once. A much larger clonotype is one base distant, so this may be a read error. The sample contains more than one DNA sequence encoding this CDR3. The gene calls are TRBV5-1 and TRBJ1-2; D is unresolved. The germline V gene has CDR1 SGHRS and CDR2 YFSETQ. There are 13 residues in the CDR3. Trimming stripped 1 base from V and 1 base from J, with 5 bases between. CDR3 DNA: TGCGCCAGCAGCTTGAACGGTAACTATGGCTACACCTTC. Translation gives CASSLNGNYGYTF. The variable domain in full, completed from reference TRBV5-1 and TRBJ1-2, reads KAGVTQTPRYLIKTRGQQVTLSCSPISGHRSVSWYQQTPGQGLQFLFEYFSETQRNKGNFPGRFSGRQFSNSRSEMNVSTLELGDSALYLCASSLNGNYGYTFGSGTRLTVV.

The CDR3 protein is CASSPQSGGSYGYTF. CDR3 bases: TGTGCCAGCAGCCCCCAGAGCGGGGGTTCCTATGGCTACACCTTC. The gene calls are TRBV5-5 and TRBJ1-2; D is possibly TRBD1 (5 bases). The CDR3 covers 15 residues. Trimming left V 4 bases short and J 4 bases short, with 17 bases between. The germline gives CDR1 SGHKS, CDR2 YYEKEE (reference sequence).

V usage is TRBV12-3 or TRBV12-4 and J usage is TRBJ1-5; D not resolved. The CDR3 contains 13 residues. V dropped 4 bases and J dropped 4 bases, with 8 bases sitting between them. DNA of the CDR3: TGTGCCAGCAGTTCGGGGTTAAATCAGCCCCAGCATTTT. Its protein product is CASSSGLNQPQHF.

The J gene is TRBJ2-5, the V gene TRBV18; tentative D call: TRBD1 (6 bases). With 3 bases removed from V and 1 base from J, the gap between germline ends came to 18 bases. Germline-derived CDR1 and CDR2 are KGHSH and LQKENI. This CDR3 comprises 17 residues. The CDR3 region has the DNA TGTGCCAGCTCACCGTCTGCAGGGGTAGCGATCCAAGAGACCCAGTACTTC. This sequence encodes CASSPSAGVAIQETQYF. Together with reference TRBV18 and TRBJ2-5, the CDR3 gives the full variable domain: NAGVMQNPRHLVRRRGQEARLRCSPMKGHSHVYWYRQLPEEGLKFMVYLQKENIIDESGMPKERFSAEFPKEGPSILRIQQVVRGDSAAYFCASSPSAGVAIQETQYFGPGTRLLVL.

The chain uses TRBV30 and TRBJ1-6; weak D call: TRBD1 (5 bases). This CDR3 comprises 14 residues. Germline CDR1 reads GTSNPN; CDR2 reads SVGIG (reference sequence). Trimming took off 3 bases at V and 17 bases at J, with 23 bases between the two ends. CDR3 region: CAWSTDGAPRPVHF. The DNA for the CDR3 is TGTGCCTGGAGCACCGATGGGGCACCAAGGCCCGTCCACTTT.

The chain is built from TRBV29-1 and TRBJ1-2, with 7 bases lining up with TRBD1. The V segment lost 7 bases and the J segment 0 bases; nucleotides outside the gene matches: 8. Germline V CDR1 and CDR2: SQVTM, ANQGSEA. The CDR3 is 14 amino acids. CDR3 nucleotide sequence: TGCAGCGGCTGGGACAGATCATCTAACTATGGCTACACCTTC. Encoded protein: CSGWDRSSNYGYTF. The whole variable domain, remainder taken from reference TRBV29-1 and TRBJ1-2, is SAVISQKPSRDICQRGTSLTIQCQVDSQVTMMFWYRQQPGQSLTLIATANQGSEATYESGFVIDKFPISRPNLTFSTLTVSNMSPEDSSIYLCSGWDRSSNYGYTFGSGTRLTVV.

The chain uses TRBV27 and TRBJ1-1, with D possibly matching TRBD1 (6 bases). V was pared by 8 bases and J by 2 bases, with 12 bases between. Germline V lookup: CDR1 MNHEY, CDR2 SMNVEV (reference sequence). The CDR3 runs 13 residues. For the CDR3, the DNA is TGTGCCAGCCAAGGGGGACGAAACACTGAAGCTTTCTTT. Protein: CASQGGRNTEAFF.

The chain is built from TRBV7-2 and TRBJ2-1; 9 nucleotides align to TRBD1. The CDR3 runs to 15 residues. The germline gives CDR1 SGHTA, CDR2 FQGNSA. V gave up 5 bases and J gave up 4 bases; unmatched junction bases: 6. DNA for the CDR3: TGTGCCAGCAGCATAGACAGGGGGGAATACAATGAGCAGTTCTTC. Its translation is CASSIDRGEYNEQFF.

This chain joins TRBV19 and TRBJ2-7; a weak D match, TRBD2 (7 bases). The CDR3 has 16 amino acids. Germline V gene sequence: CDR1 LNHDA, CDR2 SQIVND (reference sequence). V lost 6 bases and J 2 bases, leaving 20 bases between the germline ends. The CDR3: CASSLQGGLMAYEQYF. DNA of the CDR3: TGTGCCAGTAGCCTACAGGGAGGGTTAATGGCCTACGAGCAGTACTTC.

CDR3 in DNA: TGCGCCAGCAGCCCCGCGGGGTCTGGAAACACCATATATTTT. Residues: CASSPAGSGNTIYF. The J gene is TRBJ1-3, the V gene TRBV4-1; D remains ambiguous. There are 14 residues in the CDR3. CDR1 MGHRA and CDR2 YSYEKL come from the germline V gene. Trimming removed 4 bases at V and 1 base at J, with 8 bases between.